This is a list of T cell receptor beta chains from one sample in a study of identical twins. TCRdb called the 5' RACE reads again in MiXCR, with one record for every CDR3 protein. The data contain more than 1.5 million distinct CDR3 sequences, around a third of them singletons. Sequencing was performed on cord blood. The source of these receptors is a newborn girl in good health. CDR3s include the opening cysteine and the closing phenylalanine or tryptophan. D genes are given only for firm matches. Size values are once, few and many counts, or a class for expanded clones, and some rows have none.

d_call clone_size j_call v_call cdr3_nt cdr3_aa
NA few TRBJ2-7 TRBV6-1 TGTGCCAGCAGGCCAAACCGCTTATACGAGCAGTACTTC CASRPNRLYEQYF
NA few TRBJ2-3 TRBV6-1 TGTGCCAGCAGTCCGAAGGACAGTCTGAACACAGATACGCAGTATTTT CASSPKDSLNTDTQYF
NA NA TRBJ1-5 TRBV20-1 TGCAGTGCTAGATCTGGGCCCAATCAGCCCCAGCATTTT CSARSGPNQPQHF
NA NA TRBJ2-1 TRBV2 TGTGCCAGCAGTGAAGCGCTCGGGGGCAATGAGCAGTTCTTC CASSEALGGNEQFF
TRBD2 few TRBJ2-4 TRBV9 TGTGCCAGCAGCGTAGGGACTAGCGGGAGACGGGGGGAGCAGTACTTC CASSVGTSGRRGEQYF
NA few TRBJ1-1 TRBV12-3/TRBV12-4 TGTGCCAGCAGTTACGAGGGACGGATGAACACTGAAGCTTTCTTT CASSYEGRMNTEAFF
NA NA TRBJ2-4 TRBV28 TGTGCCAGCAGTTTTGCGGTCCTAGCCAAAAACATTCAGTACTTC CASSFAVLAKNIQYF
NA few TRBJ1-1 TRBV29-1 TGCAGCGTTGGGGGCACGGGTGAAGCTTTCTTT CSVGGTGEAFF
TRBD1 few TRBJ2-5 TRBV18 TGTGCCAGCAGACCTCCACAGGGGAACCAAGAGACCCAGTACTTC CASRPPQGNQETQYF
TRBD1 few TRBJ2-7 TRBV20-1 TGCAGTGCTAGTCCAGGGGGCGGCCACGAGCAGTACTTC CSASPGGGHEQYF
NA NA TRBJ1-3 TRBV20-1 TGCAGTGCTAGTTTGGACAGACTTGGAAACACCATATATTTT CSASLDRLGNTIYF
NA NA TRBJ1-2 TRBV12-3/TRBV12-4 TGTGCCAGCAGCCCTAGGTTACATGGCTACACCTTC CASSPRLHGYTF
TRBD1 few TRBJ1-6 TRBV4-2 TGTGCCAGCAGCCAAGATAGCCGGGACAGGGCTTCACCCCTCCACTTT CASSQDSRDRASPLHF
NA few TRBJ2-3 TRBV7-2 TGTTCGACTGGGAGCACAGATACGCAGTATTTT CSTGSTDTQYF
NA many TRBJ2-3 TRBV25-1 TGTGCCAGCAGCGCCTACACAGATACGCAGTATTTT CASSAYTDTQYF
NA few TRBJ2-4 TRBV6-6 TGTGCCAGCAGTTACGAGCTTCGGTCCTCCAAAAACATTCAGTACTTC CASSYELRSSKNIQYF
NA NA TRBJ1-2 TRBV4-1 TGCGCCAGCAGCCCTTTATGGCAGGCCGACTATGGCTACACCTTC CASSPLWQADYGYTF
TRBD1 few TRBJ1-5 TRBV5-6 TGTGCCAGCAGCTTGGCCCCCAAGACAGGGTTCTATAGCAATCAGCCCCAGCATTTT CASSLAPKTGFYSNQPQHF
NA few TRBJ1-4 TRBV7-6 TGTGCCAGCAGCTTAGATAGGACCGCAACTAATGAAAAACTGTTTTTT CASSLDRTATNEKLFF
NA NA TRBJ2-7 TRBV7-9 TGTGCCAGCAGCTTATGGCCAGTCATCAATGAGCAGTACTTC CASSLWPVINEQYF
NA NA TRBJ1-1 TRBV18 TGTGCCAGCTCACCAGTATACACTGAAGCTTTCTTT CASSPVYTEAFF
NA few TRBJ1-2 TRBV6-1 TGTGCCAGCAGTGAAGTTGACGGGCGCCGGTATGGCTACACCTTC CASSEVDGRRYGYTF
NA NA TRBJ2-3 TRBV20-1 TGCAGTGCTCGGGAACAGTTGGATAGGAGGATCACAGATACGCAGTATTTT CSAREQLDRRITDTQYF
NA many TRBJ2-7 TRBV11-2 TGTGCCAGCAGCTTATCCTTCGACGAGCAGTACTTC CASSLSFDEQYF
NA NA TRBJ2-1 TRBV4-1 TGCGCCAGCAGCCAGATAGCGGTCTCCTACGAGCAGTTCTTC CASSQIAVSYEQFF
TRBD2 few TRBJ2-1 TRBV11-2 TGTGCCAGCAGCTCCTTCAGGCTAGCGGGGGGGCGGTCCTACAATGAGCAGTTCTTC CASSSFRLAGGRSYNEQFF
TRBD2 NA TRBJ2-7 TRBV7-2 TGTGCCAGCAGCATCGGGACTAGCGGGGCCGTTCGCTTTTACGAGCAGTACTTC CASSIGTSGAVRFYEQYF
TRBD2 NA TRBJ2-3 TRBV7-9 TGTGCCAGCAGCCTAAGACTAGCGGGGGAAGATACGCAGTATTTT CASSLRLAGEDTQYF
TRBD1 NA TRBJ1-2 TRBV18 TGTGCCAGCTCACCCGGGACAGGGAGCATTAACTATGGCTACACCTTC CASSPGTGSINYGYTF
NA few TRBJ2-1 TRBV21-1 TGTGCCAGCAGCAAAGGACGACTCTCCTACAATGAGCAGTTCTTC CASSKGRLSYNEQFF
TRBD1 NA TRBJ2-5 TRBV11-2 TGTGCCAGCAGTGAATTAAAGAGGGCAGGGGGAAAGACCCAGTACTTC CASSELKRAGGKTQYF
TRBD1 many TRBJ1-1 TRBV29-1 TGCAGCGTGCAATTAGACAGGGAGGCTTTCTTT CSVQLDREAFF
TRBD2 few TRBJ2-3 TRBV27 TGTGCCAGCAGTTTACTGACTAGCGGGGGGGCCACAGATACGCAGTATTTT CASSLLTSGGATDTQYF
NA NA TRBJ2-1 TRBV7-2 TGTGCCAGCAGCTTAGCGGGCCCCCTCCGGAATGAGCAGTTCTTC CASSLAGPLRNEQFF
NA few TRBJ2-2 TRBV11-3 TGTGCCAGCAGCTTCATGAACACCGGGGAGCTGTTTTTT CASSFMNTGELFF
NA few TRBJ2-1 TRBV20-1 TGCAGTGCTAGAGAACAAAACTTGCACAATGAGCAGTTCTTC CSAREQNLHNEQFF
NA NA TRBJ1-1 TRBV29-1 TGCAGCGTTGAAGAAAAGGCCTGGGACACTGAAGCTTTCTTT CSVEEKAWDTEAFF
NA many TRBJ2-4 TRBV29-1 TGCAGCGTTGATTCAGGGACCAAAAACATTCAGTACTTC CSVDSGTKNIQYF
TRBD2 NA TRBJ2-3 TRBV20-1 TGCAGTGCTAGAGATCGGGCGGGAGGGACAGATACGCAGTATTTT CSARDRAGGTDTQYF
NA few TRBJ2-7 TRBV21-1 TGTGCCAGCCGAGACAGGGGGCAGGATGGCGAGCAGTACTTC CASRDRGQDGEQYF
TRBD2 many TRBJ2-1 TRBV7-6 TGTGCCAGCAGCTCGAGCGGGAGTCCCTACAATGAGCAGTTCTTC CASSSSGSPYNEQFF
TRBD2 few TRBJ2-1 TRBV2 TGTGCCAGCACGGAGCCTAGCGGAGACAATGAGCAGTTCTTC CASTEPSGDNEQFF
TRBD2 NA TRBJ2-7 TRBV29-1 TGCAGCGTCGCACTAGCGGGGGTCTCCTACGAGCAGTACTTC CSVALAGVSYEQYF
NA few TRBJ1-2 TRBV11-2 TGTGCCAGCAGCCCCTTTAAGGTATCGACATATGGCTACACCTTC CASSPFKVSTYGYTF
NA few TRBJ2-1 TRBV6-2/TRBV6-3 TGTGCCAGCAGTGGCGGGGCCTTGGGCGGGCCCTACAATGAGCAGTTCTTC CASSGGALGGPYNEQFF
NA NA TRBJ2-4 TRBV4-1 TGCGCCAGCGGGTCTCCGGGGCAGGGAAACATTCAGTACTTC CASGSPGQGNIQYF
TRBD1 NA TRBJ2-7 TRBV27 TGTGCCAGCAGTTTAATCGACAGGGGGAACTACGAGCAGTACTTC CASSLIDRGNYEQYF
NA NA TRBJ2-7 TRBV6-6 TGTGCCAGCAGTTACTCGGCAGGCCGATCCAAGGAGCAGTACTTC CASSYSAGRSKEQYF
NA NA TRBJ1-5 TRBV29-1 TGCAGCGTTGGGGGGGGAAATAGCAATCAGCCCCAGCATTTT CSVGGGNSNQPQHF